This T cell receptor (beta chain) is from a study of T cell responses to AZD1222 COVID-19 vaccine. The ends were cut back, 0 bases at V and 2 bases at J, with 11 bases in the middle. This CDR3 comprises 15 residues. Germline CDR1 and CDR2: SGDLS and YYNGEE. Generated by immunoSEQ multiplex PCR, the TCRdb table keeps only in-frame clones and is missing some. The table has tens of thousands of clones, about 86% seen once; the top ten hold 16%. The source material was peripheral blood, sampled on day 0 of AZD1222 vaccination. The rearrangement joins TRBV9 to TRBJ1-1; no reliable D call. This sequence was found in an adult in good health. The CDR3 coding sequence is TGTGCCAGCAGCGTAGGCCCTCAATTTAACACTGAAGCTTTCTTT. It specifies CASSVGPQFNTEAFF.